A single sample gave rise to the 6 T cell receptor beta chains below, sequenced in a study of post-analysis software for immune sequencing data. Unique molecular identifiers had been added to the TCR beta cDNA libraries. TCRdb independently ran MiXCR on the PCR reads; one entry per CDR3 protein. Here the sample spans almost 700,000 distinct CDR3 sequences, approximately 59% being singletons. Their recognized antigens are unknown. General study results and limits: In patients, five or six TRBV segments were more frequent than in controls, with TRBV5-6, TRBV5-1 and TRBV20-1 among them.

Source material: blood. These receptors all come from a girl aged 2 to 9 with multiple sclerosis.

The rearrangement joins TRBV7-9 to TRBJ2-6; 7 bases map to TRBD1. The J segment lost 0 bases and the V segment lost 5 bases, leaving 7 bases of the junction unmatched. This CDR3 region has 17 residues. Looked up from germline, CDR1 is SEHNR and CDR2 is FQNEAQ (reference sequence). This chain's CDR3 is CASSPGTAFSGANVLTF. As DNA, the CDR3 is TGTGCCAGCAGCCCCGGGACAGCTTTCTCTGGGGCCAACGTCCTGACTTTC. Using reference TRBV7-9 and TRBJ2-6 for the parts outside the CDR3, the full variable domain is DTGVSQNPRHKITKRGQNVTFRCDPISEHNRLYWYRQTLGQGPEFLTYFQNEAQLEKSRLLSDRFSAERPKGSFSTLEIQRTEQGDSAMYLCASSPGTAFSGANVLTFGAGSRLTVL.

The chain carries TRBV10-3 and TRBJ2-7; TRBD2 aligns across 10 bases. V gave up 8 bases and J gave up 2 bases; unmatched junction bases: 6. The germline V gene encodes CDR1 ENHRY and CDR2 SYGVKD. CDR3 length: 14 amino acids. The CDR3 loop reads CAIQPAGGPYEQYF. The CDR3 region has the DNA TGTGCCATCCAGCCAGCGGGAGGGCCCTACGAGCAGTACTTC.

This clonotype appeared a few times. This CDR3 is CSARRPNYGYTF. CDR3 bases: TGCAGTGCTAGGAGACCTAACTATGGCTACACCTTC. The rearrangement uses TRBV20-1 and TRBJ1-2, with D hard to call. Germline CDR1 reads DFQATT; CDR2 reads SNEGSKA (reference sequence). Between the trimmed V and J ends, which lost 3 bases and 0 bases, there was a span of 5 bases. The CDR3 spans 12 residues.

The rearrangement joins TRBV5-1 to TRBJ2-3; 9 nucleotides line up with TRBD1. After removal of 1 base from V and 2 bases from J, the junction contained 8 bases not matched to a gene. This CDR3 contains 17 residues. Germline CDR1 reads SGHRS; CDR2 reads YFSETQ. The CDR3 bases are TGCGCCAGCAGCTTGAGTCTGGGGACAGGGAACACAGATACGCAGTATTTT. It codes for CASSLSLGTGNTDTQYF.

This chain links TRBV12-3 or TRBV12-4 with TRBJ2-1; unclear D gene. The V and J ends lost 5 bases and 3 bases respectively, with 14 bases between them. The CDR3 loop spans 15 amino acids. CDR3 region: CASSGDEKGYNEQFF. The CDR3 region has the DNA TGTGCCAGCAGTGGAGACGAGAAAGGCTACAATGAGCAGTTCTTC.

The chain links TRBV6-6 to TRBJ2-1; the match to TRBD2 covers 12 bases. This CDR3 region has 17 residues. From germline, CDR1 is MNHNY and CDR2 SVGAGI (reference sequence). V shed 2 bases, J shed 2 bases, and the junction held 4 bases outside the gene matches. The chain's CDR3 is CASSYGPSGRAYNEQFF. The DNA for the CDR3 is TGTGCCAGCAGTTACGGGCCTAGCGGGAGGGCCTACAATGAGCAGTTCTTC.